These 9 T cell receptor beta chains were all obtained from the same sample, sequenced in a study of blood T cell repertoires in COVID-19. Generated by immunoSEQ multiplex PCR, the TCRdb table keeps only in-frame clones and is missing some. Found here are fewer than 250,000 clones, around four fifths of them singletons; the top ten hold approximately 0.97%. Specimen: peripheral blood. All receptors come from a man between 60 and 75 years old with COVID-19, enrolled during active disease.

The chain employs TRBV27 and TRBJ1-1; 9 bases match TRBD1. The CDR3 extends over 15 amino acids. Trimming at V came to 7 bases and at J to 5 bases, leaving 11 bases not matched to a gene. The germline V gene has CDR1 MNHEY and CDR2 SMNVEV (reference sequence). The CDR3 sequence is CASTPGQGFHTEAFF. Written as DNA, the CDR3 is TGTGCCAGCACCCCGGGACAGGGTTTCCATACTGAAGCTTTCTTT.

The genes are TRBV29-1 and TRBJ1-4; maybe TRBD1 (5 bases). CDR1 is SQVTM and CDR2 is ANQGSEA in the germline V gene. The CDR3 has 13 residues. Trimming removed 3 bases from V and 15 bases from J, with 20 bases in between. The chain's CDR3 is CSVEVQGSKVMFF. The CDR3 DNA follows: TGCAGCGTTGAGGTTCAGGGCAGCAAGGTGATGTTTTTT.

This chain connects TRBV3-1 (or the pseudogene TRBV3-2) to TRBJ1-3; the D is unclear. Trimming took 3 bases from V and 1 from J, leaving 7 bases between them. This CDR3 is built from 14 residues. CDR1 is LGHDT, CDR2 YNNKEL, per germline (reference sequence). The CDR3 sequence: CASSQAASGNTIYF. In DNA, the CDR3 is TGTGCCAGCAGCCAGGCCGCATCTGGAAACACCATATATTTT.

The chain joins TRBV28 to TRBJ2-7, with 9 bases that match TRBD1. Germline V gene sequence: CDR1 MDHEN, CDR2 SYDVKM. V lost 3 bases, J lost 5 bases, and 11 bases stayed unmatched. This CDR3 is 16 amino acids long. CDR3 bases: TGTGCCAGCAGTTTTCCCCGGGACAGGGTGGGCAACGAGCAGTACTTC. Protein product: CASSFPRDRVGNEQYF.

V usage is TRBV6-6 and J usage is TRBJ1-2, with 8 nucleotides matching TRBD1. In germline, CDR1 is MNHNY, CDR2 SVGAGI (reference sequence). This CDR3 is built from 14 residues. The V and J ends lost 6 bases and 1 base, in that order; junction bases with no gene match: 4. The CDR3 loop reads CASSLGQGNYGYTF. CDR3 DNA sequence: TGTGCCAGCAGCCTTGGACAGGGTAACTATGGCTACACCTTC.

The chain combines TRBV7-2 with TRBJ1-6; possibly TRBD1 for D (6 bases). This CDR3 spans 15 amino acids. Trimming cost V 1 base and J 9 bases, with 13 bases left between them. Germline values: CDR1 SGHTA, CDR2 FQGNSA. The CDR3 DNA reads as TGTGCCAGCAGCTTAGTTTTCAGGGGTGTTTCACCCCTCCACTTT. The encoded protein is CASSLVFRGVSPLHF.

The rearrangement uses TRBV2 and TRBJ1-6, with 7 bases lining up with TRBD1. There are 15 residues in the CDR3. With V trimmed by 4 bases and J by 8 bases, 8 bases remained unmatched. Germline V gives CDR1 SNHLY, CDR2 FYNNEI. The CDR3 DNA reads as TGTGCCAGCAGTGTAGAGGGGGCGAAGGATTCACCCCTCCACTTT. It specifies CASSVEGAKDSPLHF.

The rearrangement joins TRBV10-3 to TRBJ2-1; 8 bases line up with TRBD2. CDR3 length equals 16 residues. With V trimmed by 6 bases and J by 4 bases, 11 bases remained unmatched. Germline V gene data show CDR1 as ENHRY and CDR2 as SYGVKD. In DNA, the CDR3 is TGTGCCATCAGATACGGAGCGGGAGATAGATACAATGAGCAGTTCTTC. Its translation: CAIRYGAGDRYNEQFF.

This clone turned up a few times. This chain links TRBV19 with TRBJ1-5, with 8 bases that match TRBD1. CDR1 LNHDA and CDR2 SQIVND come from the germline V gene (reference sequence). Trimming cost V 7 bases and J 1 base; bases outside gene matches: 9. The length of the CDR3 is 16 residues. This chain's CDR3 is CASTLVTGGSNQPQHF. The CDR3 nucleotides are TGTGCCAGTACCTTGGTAACAGGGGGAAGCAATCAGCCCCAGCATTTT.